This passage covers 13 T cell receptor beta chains from one sample sequenced in a study of T cells after somatic rescue of genetic block. TCRdb's copy holds only in-frame clones and misses some; the assay was immunoSEQ multiplex PCR. This table holds approximately 71,000 clones, 92% found once. Specimen: peripheral blood mononuclear cells (PBMCs). These receptor sequences come from a man aged 35-49 years.

The V gene is TRBV6-5, the J gene TRBJ1-6; D unclear. The CDR3 runs to 12 residues. Trimming took 6 bases from V and 12 from J, leaving 12 bases between them. Germline V gene sequence: CDR1 MNHEY, CDR2 SVGAGI. The DNA for the CDR3 is TGTGCCAGCAGACCATCCACGGGACCCCTCCACTTT. Translation: CASRPSTGPLHF.

The rearrangement uses TRBV6-5 and TRBJ1-2; TRBD1 is a possible D gene (6 bases). Between the trimmed V and J ends, which lost 6 bases and 4 bases, there was a span of 15 bases. CDR1 and CDR2 from the germline V gene are MNHEY and SVGAGI. This CDR3 spans 14 amino acids. CDR3: CASSRTAETYGYTF. The CDR3 DNA follows: TGTGCCAGCAGCAGGACAGCCGAAACCTATGGCTACACCTTC.

The CDR3 DNA is TGTGCCAGCAGTTACCAGCGGGGGGGGGCAGATACGCAGTATTTT. Its protein product is CASSYQRGGADTQYF. The V call is TRBV6-5, the J call TRBJ2-3; 10 bases are a match to TRBD2. The CDR3 runs 15 residues. Germline loops: CDR1 MNHEY, CDR2 SVGAGI. V shed 2 bases, J shed 4 bases, and the junction held 3 bases outside the gene matches.

The genes are TRBV10-3 and TRBJ2-7; 7 bases match TRBD1. Per germline, CDR1 ENHRY and CDR2 SYGVKD. CDR3 length equals 14 residues. Trimming at V came to 3 bases and at J to 4 bases, leaving 6 bases not matched to a gene. The CDR3 here is CAISDGTVTYEQYF. The CDR3 bases are TGTGCCATCAGTGATGGGACAGTCACTTACGAGCAGTACTTC.

The genes are TRBV7-8 and TRBJ1-1; D perhaps matches TRBD1 (5 bases). This CDR3 has 13 amino acids. Trimming left V 3 bases short and J 5 bases short, with 10 bases between. Germline V gene sequence: CDR1 SGHVS, CDR2 FQNEAQ. Here the CDR3 reads CASSFSGLTEAFF. DNA for the CDR3: TGTGCCAGCAGCTTTTCAGGGCTTACTGAAGCTTTCTTT.

The CDR3 nucleotides read TGTGCCATCGCCAATAGCGGAAACACCGGGGAGCTGTTTTTT. As protein: CAIANSGNTGELFF. The genes are TRBV10-3 and TRBJ2-2; D may be TRBD2 (6 bases). This CDR3 is built from 14 residues. Looked up from germline, CDR1 is ENHRY and CDR2 is SYGVKD. V shed 8 bases and J shed 2 bases, with 12 bases lying between them.

This CDR3 is CASSTTGPPTEAFF. In nucleotides, the CDR3 is TGTGCCAGCAGCACCACAGGGCCTCCCACTGAAGCTTTCTTT. This chain links TRBV7-9 with TRBJ1-1, with D tentatively TRBD1 (6 bases). Trimming cost V 5 bases and J 4 bases, with 14 bases left between them. This CDR3 has 14 residues. CDR1 and CDR2 (germline): SEHNR, FQNEAQ (reference sequence).

The V gene is TRBV6-5, the J gene TRBJ2-7; D gene ambiguous. The CDR3 loop spans 14 amino acids. Trimming left V 2 bases short and J 6 bases short, with 14 bases between. In germline, CDR1 is MNHEY, CDR2 SVGAGI. As DNA, the CDR3 is TGTGCCAGCAGTTACCTTAGCAGCACACTCGAGCAGTACTTC. This codes for CASSYLSSTLEQYF.

This sequence joins TRBV7-6 and TRBJ1-5; 7 positions agree with TRBD1. Trimming at V came to 4 bases and at J to 6 bases, leaving 9 bases not matched to a gene. The CDR3 covers 15 residues. The V gene's germline CDR1 is SGHVS and CDR2 FNYEAQ. The CDR3 loop reads CASSSVTGSGQPQHF. Here the CDR3 DNA reads TGTGCCAGCAGCTCCGTGACAGGGTCGGGTCAGCCCCAGCATTTT.

The rearrangement links TRBV25-1 to TRBJ2-3; D is uncertain. Germline V gene data show CDR1 as MGHDK and CDR2 as SYGVNS. This CDR3 is 14 amino acids long. V was pared by 1 base and J by 0 bases, with 5 bases between. CDR3 nucleotides: TGTGCCAGCAGTGAATGGGTGAGCACAGATACGCAGTATTTT. Its translation: CASSEWVSTDTQYF.

The chain links TRBV4-1 to TRBJ1-2; D is ambiguous. CDR3 length: 14 residues. CDR1 is MGHRA and CDR2 is YSYEKL in the germline V gene. The ends were cut back, 0 bases at V and 4 bases at J, with 9 bases in the middle. CDR3 amino acids: CASSQEKRPYGYTF. The CDR3 DNA sequence: TGCGCCAGCAGCCAAGAAAAGCGTCCCTATGGCTACACCTTC.

The chain carries TRBV11-2 and TRBJ2-3; 9 bases are shared with TRBD2. The CDR3 covers 15 residues. With 2 bases clipped from V and 4 bases from J, the junction kept 4 bases outside the gene matches. CDR1 and CDR2 (germline): SGHAT, FQNNGV. The CDR3 sequence: CASSLRGRGADTQYF. In DNA form, the CDR3 reads TGTGCCAGCAGCTTACGCGGGAGGGGGGCAGATACGCAGTATTTT.

This clone appeared once. This chain joins TRBV6-5 and TRBJ2-1; a weak D match, TRBD2 (6 bases). CDR1 and CDR2 from the germline V gene are MNHEY and SVGAGI. The CDR3 extends over 15 amino acids. V was trimmed by 8 bases and J by 5 bases, leaving 19 bases between them. CDR3 residues: CASGKGRPSNNEQFF. As DNA, the CDR3 is TGTGCCAGCGGTAAAGGGAGGCCCTCTAACAATGAGCAGTTCTTC.